Listed below are T cell receptor beta chains from one sample, sequenced in a study of early T cells in non-severe SARS-CoV-2 infection. TCRdb recomputed calls from the 5' RACE reads with MiXCR, one row per CDR3 protein. In the table there are some 46,000 distinct CDR3 sequences, roughly 6% of which are singletons. Sequences were obtained from whole blood. The receptors here all came from an adult who was a healthcare worker with PCR-confirmed SARS-CoV-2 infection or an uninfected control (not recorded which). The CDR3 runs from the conserved cysteine through the conserved F or W. The D gene is left open where the match is weak. Only some rows state a clone size, as once, few, many or a class for expanded clones.

size,D,J,V,CDR3,DNA
many,-,TRBJ1-5,TRBV27,CASSPRTGWEPQHF,TGTGCCAGCAGCCCTAGGACGGGTTGGGAGCCCCAGCATTTT
few,-,TRBJ1-1,TRBV19,CASSILGGVNTEAFF,TGTGCCAGTAGTATTTTGGGGGGTGTGAACACTGAAGCTTTCTTT
few,TRBD2,TRBJ2-1,TRBV3-1,CASSQRRLAGDFEQFF,TGTGCCAGCAGCCAGCGACGACTAGCGGGGGATTTTGAGCAGTTCTTC
many,-,TRBJ1-1,TRBV7-2,CASGSRTNTEAFF,TGTGCCAGCGGATCCAGGACGAACACTGAAGCTTTCTTT
few,-,TRBJ2-1,TRBV29-1,CSVVGSEQFF,TGCAGCGTTGTCGGTAGCGAGCAGTTCTTC
-,TRBD2,TRBJ2-2,TRBV10-1,CASSDWTSGDANTGELFF,TGCGCCAGCAGTGACTGGACTAGCGGGGACGCGAACACCGGGGAGCTGTTTTTT
many,-,TRBJ1-2,TRBV12-3/TRBV12-4,CASSTQTAYYGYTF,TGTGCCAGCAGTACTCAGACAGCTTACTATGGCTACACCTTC
many,-,TRBJ2-3,TRBV4-2,CASRRFYRGSSTDTQYF,TGTGCCAGCAGGAGGTTTTATCGGGGGTCTAGCACAGATACGCAGTATTTT
many,-,TRBJ1-1,TRBV27,CASTLSWMGAITEAFF,TGTGCCAGCACTCTTAGTTGGATGGGGGCTATCACTGAAGCTTTCTTT
-,-,TRBJ2-3,TRBV2,CASSVEADTQYF,TGTGCCAGCAGTGTTGAGGCAGATACGCAGTATTTT
few,-,TRBJ2-5,TRBV7-9,CASSLTSTRQETQYF,TGTGCCAGCAGCCTAACTAGTACCCGTCAAGAGACCCAGTACTTC
many,-,TRBJ2-1,TRBV6-5,CASRPILSVRQFF,TGTGCCAGCAGACCGATACTTAGCGTGCGGCAGTTCTTC
many,-,TRBJ1-3,TRBV12-3/TRBV12-4,CASGPENTIYF,TGTGCCAGTGGCCCTGAAAACACCATATATTTT
many,-,TRBJ1-2,TRBV20-1,CSARAQAGLGYGYTF,TGCAGTGCTAGAGCCCAGGCAGGGCTAGGCTATGGCTACACCTTC
many,-,TRBJ2-7,TRBV3-1,CASSQAPSSEQYF,TGTGCCAGCAGCCAGGCCCCGAGCTCCGAGCAGTACTTC
many,TRBD1,TRBJ1-1,TRBV3-1,CASSQVAGGEAFF,TGTGCCAGCAGCCAAGTGGCAGGGGGTGAAGCTTTCTTT
many,-,TRBJ2-3,TRBV27,CASSLSHPSTDTQYF,TGTGCCAGCAGTTTAAGTCACCCTAGCACAGATACGCAGTATTTT
many,-,TRBJ2-1,TRBV20-1,CSAMLGGQLYNEQFF,TGCAGTGCTATGCTCGGGGGACAATTGTACAATGAGCAGTTCTTC
many,TRBD1,TRBJ2-7,TRBV20-1,CSAQGTGGSVYEQYF,TGCAGTGCCCAAGGGACAGGGGGTTCGGTCTACGAGCAGTACTTC
few,-,TRBJ2-2,TRBV5-1,CASSLEAGPTGELFF,TGCGCCAGCAGCTTGGAAGCAGGGCCAACCGGGGAGCTGTTTTTT
few,-,TRBJ1-3,TRBV20-1,CSARDGARAIGNTIYF,TGCAGTGCTAGAGACGGAGCCAGGGCAATTGGAAACACCATATATTTT
medium-sized,-,TRBJ2-5,TRBV10-3,CAIGGSDQETQYF,TGTGCCATCGGGGGATCCGACCAAGAGACCCAGTACTTC
few,-,TRBJ1-1,TRBV5-1,CASSLVLHTEAFF,TGCGCCAGCAGCTTGGTACTCCACACTGAAGCTTTCTTT
many,-,TRBJ2-1,TRBV18,CASSPPGLPPNGNEQFF,TGTGCCAGCTCACCTCCAGGCCTTCCCCCAAACGGAAATGAGCAGTTCTTC
medium-sized,-,TRBJ2-1,TRBV29-1,CSVEATTHYNDQFF,TGCAGCGTTGAGGCTACGACCCACTACAATGATCAGTTCTTC
few,TRBD2,TRBJ2-1,TRBV4-3,CASSQDGGGEQFF,TGCGCCAGCAGCCAAGATGGGGGGGGTGAGCAGTTCTTC
-,TRBD2,TRBJ2-3,TRBV4-1,CASSPGTSGVTDTQYF,TGCGCCAGCAGCCCCGGGACTAGCGGGGTCACAGATACGCAGTATTTT
many,TRBD1,TRBJ1-6,TRBV5-1,CASSLTGQGMGPSPLHF,TGCGCCAGCAGCTTGACCGGACAGGGTATGGGTCCTTCACCCCTCCACTTT
-,TRBD1,TRBJ2-7,TRBV29-1,CSVTDGQGEWSYEQYF,TGCAGCGTCACAGACGGACAGGGGGAATGGAGCTACGAGCAGTACTTC
many,-,TRBJ2-2,TRBV6-1,CASSEGGADTGELFF,TGTGCCAGCAGTGAAGGGGGCGCGGACACCGGGGAGCTGTTTTTT
-,TRBD2,TRBJ2-5,TRBV18,CASSPPGLAGETQYF,TGTGCCAGCTCACCACCTGGACTAGCCGGGGAGACCCAGTACTTC
medium-sized,-,TRBJ2-3,TRBV7-9,CASSPPSTDTQYF,TGTGCCAGCAGCCCTCCAAGCACAGATACGCAGTATTTT
many,TRBD2,TRBJ2-4,TRBV20-1,CSASGLAGGPRVQYF,TGCAGTGCTAGTGGCCTAGCGGGGGGCCCCAGGGTGCAGTACTTC
-,TRBD1,TRBJ1-5,TRBV28,CASSQTGYSNQPQHF,TGTGCCAGCAGTCAGACAGGGTATAGCAATCAGCCCCAGCATTTT
many,-,TRBJ2-7,TRBV12-3/TRBV12-4,CASSFPPGYEQYF,TGTGCCAGCAGTTTTCCCCCTGGTTACGAGCAGTACTTC
-,-,TRBJ1-3,TRBV6-5,CASSPTASGNTIYF,TGTGCCAGCAGTCCGACAGCCTCTGGAAACACCATATATTTT
few,TRBD2,TRBJ2-1,TRBV10-3,CAISESQASGDLNEQFF,TGTGCCATCAGTGAGTCGCAGGCTAGCGGAGACCTTAATGAGCAGTTCTTC
few,TRBD1,TRBJ2-7,TRBV10-2,CASSDPGQGCYF,TGCGCCAGCAGTGACCCCGGACAGGGTTGTTACTTC
many,-,TRBJ2-2,TRBV27,CASSLWASRGTGELFF,TGTGCCAGCAGTTTATGGGCCTCGAGGGGTACCGGGGAGCTGTTTTTT
many,-,TRBJ2-1,TRBV11-2,CASSLEPGGEQFF,TGTGCCAGCAGCTTAGAACCCGGGGGAGAGCAGTTCTTC
medium-sized,TRBD1,TRBJ2-7,TRBV20-1,CSAQPDRNSYEQYF,TGCAGTGCTCAGCCGGACAGGAACTCCTACGAGCAGTACTTC
few,-,TRBJ2-2,TRBV5-1,CASQDSLNTGELFF,TGCGCCAGCCAAGACAGTTTGAACACCGGGGAGCTGTTTTTT
many,-,TRBJ2-3,TRBV27,CASSFIHPSTDTQYF,TGTGCCAGCAGCTTCATACATCCTAGCACAGATACGCAGTATTTT